The sequence of this T cell receptor beta chain was determined in a study of T cell responses to AZD1222 COVID-19 vaccine. Study outcomes and limitations: At 160-218 and 743-854, vaccine-associated CD4 TCRs were dominant, and they spanned spike.

This clone was detected only once. Its antigen remains unidentified. The table came from immunoSEQ multiplex PCR; TCRdb's copy has only in-frame clones and leaves some out. Here the sample spans 190,000 or so clones, approximately 93% being singletons. Germline CDR1 reads MGHRA; CDR2 reads YSYEKL. The CDR3 is made up of 16 amino acids. The ends were cut back, 5 bases at V and 0 bases at J, with 13 bases in the middle. The material sequenced was peripheral blood, taken 28 days after the second AZD1222 dose. This sequence was found in an adult who received the AZD1222 COVID-19 vaccine. This chain connects TRBV4-1 to TRBJ1-4; D may be TRBD1 (5 bases). DNA for the CDR3: TGCGCCAGCAGCTACCGATTACAGGCAACTAATGAAAAACTGTTTTTT. Translated, it gives CASSYRLQATNEKLFF.